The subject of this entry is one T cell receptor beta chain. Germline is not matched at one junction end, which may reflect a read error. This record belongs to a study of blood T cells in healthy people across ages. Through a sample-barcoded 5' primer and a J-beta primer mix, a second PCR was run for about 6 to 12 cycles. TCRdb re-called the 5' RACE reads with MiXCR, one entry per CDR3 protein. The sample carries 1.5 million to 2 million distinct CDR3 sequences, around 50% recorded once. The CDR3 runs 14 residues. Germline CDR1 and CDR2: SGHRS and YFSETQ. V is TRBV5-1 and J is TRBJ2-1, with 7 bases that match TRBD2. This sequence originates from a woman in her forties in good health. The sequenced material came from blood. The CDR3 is CAGSSGGGYNEQFF. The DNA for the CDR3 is TGCGCCGGCAGCTCCGGCGGGGGTTACAATGAGCAGTTCTTC.